What follows are 11 T cell receptor beta chains derived from one specimen sequenced in a study of T-cell reconstitution after alpha-beta-depleted transplantation in children. Their cognate antigens are unknown. Study-level points and caveats: Hyperexpanded clones declined; after one year, newly produced T cells mostly supplied diversity.

It was with unique molecular identifiers that the TCRbeta library was prepared. MiXCR, run by TCRdb on the PCR reads, gives a single entry per CDR3 protein. The repertoire holds approximately 300,000 distinct CDR3 sequences, with around 7.1% as singletons. Sequenced here: peripheral blood, sampled 360 days after TCRalphabeta/CD19-depleted stem cell transplant. The receptor set was obtained from a female patient between 2 and 15 years old who had a stem cell transplant for Fanconi anemia, so the T cells may come from the graft donor.

The sample holds many counts of this clonotype. The rearrangement joins TRBV6-1 to TRBJ2-1; D is ambiguous. Trimming took off 6 bases at V and 2 bases at J, with 11 bases between the two ends. This CDR3 region has 14 residues. CDR1 and CDR2 (germline): MNHNS, SASEGT. The CDR3 protein is CASSLGRPYNEQFF. The CDR3, as DNA: TGTGCCAGCAGCTTGGGCAGGCCCTACAATGAGCAGTTCTTC.

The chain couples TRBV28 to TRBJ2-1; 9 positions agree with TRBD2. The germline gives CDR1 MDHEN, CDR2 SYDVKM. The trim removed 2 bases at V and 10 bases at J, leaving 6 bases unmatched. CDR3 length: 14 amino acids. In nucleotides, the CDR3 is TGTGCCAGCAGTTTAGCGGGGGGGCCTTGGGAGCAGTTCTTC. Its protein is CASSLAGGPWEQFF.

This clonotype was seen many times. The CDR3 here is CSVPGGSGNTIYF. In DNA, the CDR3 is TGCAGCGTCCCCGGTGGCTCTGGAAACACCATATATTTT. The chain uses TRBV29-1 and TRBJ1-3; D is ambiguous. The V end was cut by 6 bases, the J end by 0 bases, with 9 bases between. CDR3 length: 13 residues. The germline CDR1 and CDR2 sequences are SQVTM and ANQGSEA.

There are many counts of this clonotype. J is TRBJ1-2 and V is TRBV3-1; unclear D gene. V lost 1 base to trimming and J lost 7 bases, with 7 bases between them. Germline CDR1 and CDR2: LGHDT and YNNKEL (reference sequence). This CDR3 contains 12 residues. CDR3 bases: TGTGCCAGCAGCCAAGGTGGGGTTGGCTACACCTTC. Its translation: CASSQGGVGYTF.

The chain recombines TRBV7-8 with TRBJ2-5; possibly TRBD1 for D (6 bases). Germline CDR1 is SGHVS and CDR2 is FQNEAQ. Deletions cut 2 bases from V and 5 bases from J, with 15 bases between. This CDR3 has 15 residues. The CDR3 nucleotides read TGTGCCAGCAGCTTACCCTCAACAGGGTTCGAGACCCAGTACTTC. As protein: CASSLPSTGFETQYF.

This chain connects TRBV14 to TRBJ1-2; perhaps TRBD1 as D (5 bases). Germline values: CDR1 SGHDN, CDR2 FVKESK. CDR3 length: 14 amino acids. V was trimmed by 1 base and J by 2 bases, leaving 8 bases between them. The CDR3 nucleotides are TGTGCCAGCAGCCAAGTGGCAGGGAACTATGGCTACACCTTC. Its protein product is CASSQVAGNYGYTF. The full variable domain, its missing parts supplied by reference TRBV14 and TRBJ1-2, is EAGVTQFPSHSVIEKGQTVTLRCDPISGHDNLYWYRRVMGKEIKFLLHFVKESKQDESGMPNNRFLAERTGGTYSTLKVQPAELEDSGVYFCASSQVAGNYGYTFGSGTRLTVV.

The rearrangement joins TRBV20-1 to TRBJ1-4; maybe TRBD1 (6 bases). The CDR3 is 16 amino acids. CDR1 is DFQATT, CDR2 SNEGSKA, per germline (reference sequence). Trimming pared 0 bases from V and 7 bases from J, leaving 18 bases between. CDR3 nucleotide sequence: TGCAGTGCTAGAGATGCTTTCGGACAGCGTTTTGAAAAACTGTTTTTT. Its translation is CSARDAFGQRFEKLFF.

This clonotype was counted ten times or more. V gene TRBV6-1 combines with J gene TRBJ2-2; D possibly matches TRBD1 or TRBD2 (5 bases each). This CDR3 region has 14 residues. Germline V gives CDR1 MNHNS, CDR2 SASEGT. The V end lost 4 bases, the J end lost 5 bases, and 11 bases lay between the germline ends. This CDR3 reads CASSALGVTGELFF. The CDR3, as DNA: TGTGCCAGCAGTGCGCTGGGGGTGACCGGGGAGCTGTTTTTT.

This clonotype was counted many times. The rearrangement joins TRBV4-1 to TRBJ2-2; 10 bases agree with TRBD2. The V segment lost 1 base and the J segment 11 bases; nucleotides outside the gene matches: 7. The CDR3 covers 15 residues. Germline CDR1 and CDR2: MGHRA and YSYEKL. The CDR3 spells CASSQGVSGRIELFF. The CDR3 DNA reads as TGCGCCAGCAGCCAAGGGGTTAGCGGGAGGATTGAGCTGTTTTTT.

This clonotype was seen ten or more times. This rearrangement joins TRBV25-1 to TRBJ2-7, with D hard to call. V shed 2 bases and J shed 7 bases, with 9 bases lying between them. This CDR3 is 12 amino acids long. Germline assignment: CDR1 MGHDK and CDR2 SYGVNS. The CDR3 spells CASSESLREQYF. The CDR3 DNA follows: TGTGCCAGCAGTGAAAGCCTCCGAGAGCAGTACTTC.

This clonotype came up a few times. The chain has TRBV7-3 and TRBJ2-2; no definite D call. Germline V gene sequence: CDR1 SGHTA, CDR2 FQGTGA. This CDR3 has 14 residues. Deletions cut 2 bases from V and 4 bases from J, with 8 bases between. The CDR3 nucleotides read TGTGCCAGCAGCTTACGGGTAGCCACCGGGGAGCTGTTTTTT. This encodes CASSLRVATGELFF. The variable domain in full, completed from reference TRBV7-3 and TRBJ2-2, reads GAGVSQTPSNKVTEKGKYVELRCDPISGHTALYWYRQSLGQGPEFLIYFQGTGAADDSGLPNDRFFAVRPEGSVSTLKIQRTERGDSAVYLCASSLRVATGELFFGEGSRLTVL.